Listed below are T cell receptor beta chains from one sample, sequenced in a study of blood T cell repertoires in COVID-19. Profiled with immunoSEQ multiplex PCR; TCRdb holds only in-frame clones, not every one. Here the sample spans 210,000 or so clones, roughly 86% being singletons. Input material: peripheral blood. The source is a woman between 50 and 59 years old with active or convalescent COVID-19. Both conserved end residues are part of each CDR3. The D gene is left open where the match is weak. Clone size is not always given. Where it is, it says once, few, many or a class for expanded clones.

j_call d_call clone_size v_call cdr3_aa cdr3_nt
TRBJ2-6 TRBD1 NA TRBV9 CASSVEGADGTGANVLTF TGTGCCAGCAGCGTAGAGGGGGCCGACGGAACTGGGGCCAACGTCCTGACTTTC
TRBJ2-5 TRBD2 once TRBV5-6 CASSIGTSGGARRETQYF TGTGCCAGCAGCATAGGGACTAGCGGGGGGGCGAGGAGAGAGACCCAGTACTTC
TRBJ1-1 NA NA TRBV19 CASSIQGSSVRRIF TGTGCCAGTAGTATACAGGGGTCTTCCGTTCGCCGGATCTTT
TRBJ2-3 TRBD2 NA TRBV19 CASLKLGGGTDTQYF TGTGCCAGCCTGAAACTGGGGGGGGGCACAGATACGCAGTATTTT
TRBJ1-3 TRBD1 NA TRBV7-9 CASSRDRETIYF TGTGCCAGCAGCCGGGACAGGGAAACCATATATTTT
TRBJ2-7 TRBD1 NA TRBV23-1 CASTPNIPIGTGDHEQYF TGCGCCAGCACTCCGAACATACCGATCGGGACAGGGGACCACGAGCAGTACTTC
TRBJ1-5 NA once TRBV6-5 CASRGDSYQPQHF TGTGCCAGCAGAGGCGACAGTTATCAGCCCCAGCATTTT
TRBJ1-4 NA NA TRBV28 CASSFGGEDEKLFF TGTGCCAGCAGTTTCGGCGGGGAGGATGAAAAACTGTTTTTT
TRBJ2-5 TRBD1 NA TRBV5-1 CASSPTGEETQYF TGCGCCAGCAGCCCGACAGGGGAAGAGACCCAGTACTTC
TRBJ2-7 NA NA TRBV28 CASFRTVVGSYEQYF TGTGCCAGCTTCCGTACGGTTGTCGGCTCCTACGAGCAGTACTTC
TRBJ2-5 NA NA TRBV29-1 CSVTRGLQETQYF TGCAGCGTAACCCGGGGATTACAAGAGACCCAGTACTTC
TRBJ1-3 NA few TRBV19 CASSTAPRGSGNTIYF TGTGCCAGTAGTACCGCTCCTCGGGGCTCTGGAAACACCATATATTTT
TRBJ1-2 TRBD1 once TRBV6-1 CASSVQPGQGIGGYTF TGTGCCAGCAGTGTCCAACCGGGACAGGGAATAGGTGGCTACACCTTC